Below, 20 T cell receptor beta chains from the same sample are listed, as sequenced in a study of PD-1 blockade in mismatch repair-deficient tumors. The data were produced by immunoSEQ multiplex PCR, yet TCRdb's version contains in-frame clones alone and is incomplete. In the table there are some 130,000 clones, about 88% of which are singletons. The sequences come from peripheral blood, collected almost 74 weeks after starting pembrolizumab. These receptors came from an adult with mismatch repair-deficient cancer.

The rearrangement joins TRBV27 to TRBJ1-5; D call uncertain. The germline gives CDR1 MNHEY, CDR2 SMNVEV (reference sequence). This CDR3 is built from 15 residues. V lost 5 bases and J lost 3, with 14 bases in between. DNA of the CDR3: TGTGCCAGCAGTCCATGGACCGCAGCCAATCAGCCCCAGCATTTT. This encodes CASSPWTAANQPQHF.

J is TRBJ1-2 and V is TRBV10-2, with D perhaps matching TRBD1 (6 bases). The CDR3 is made up of 14 amino acids. Per the germline V gene, CDR1 is WSHSY and CDR2 is SAAADI. V gave up 6 bases and J gave up 4 bases, with 15 bases separating them. The chain's CDR3 is CASSPVGTSYGYTF. The CDR3 region has the DNA TGCGCCAGCAGCCCCGTCGGGACATCCTATGGCTACACCTTC.

This clone appeared a single time. The genes are TRBV6-5 and TRBJ1-2; 11 bases map to TRBD1. Losses at the gene ends were 4 bases for V and 8 bases for J; bases not matched to a gene: 6. CDR1 and CDR2 from the germline V gene are MNHEY and SVGAGI. CDR3 length: 14 amino acids. The CDR3 nucleotides are TGTGCCAGCAGTTGGACAGGGGGCGCGGTAGGCTACACCTTC. Translated: CASSWTGGAVGYTF.

This rearrangement joins TRBV11-2 to TRBJ2-4; D might be TRBD2 (6 bases). Germline V gene sequence: CDR1 SGHAT, CDR2 FQNNGV. Between the trimmed V and J ends, which lost 4 bases and 0 bases, there was a span of 16 bases. The CDR3 totals 17 residues. The CDR3 sequence: CASSSLSGELAKNIQYF. In DNA form, the CDR3 reads TGTGCCAGCAGCTCCCTCTCGGGGGAACTAGCCAAAAACATTCAGTACTTC.

On this clone: Within the sample, other DNA sequences also encode this same CDR3. The CDR3 region is CASSLSRYNEQFF. The CDR3 DNA reads as TGTGCCAGCAGTTTATCCCGCTACAATGAGCAGTTCTTC. The J gene is TRBJ2-1, the V gene TRBV27; D is unclear. In germline, CDR1 is MNHEY, CDR2 SMNVEV (reference sequence). V lost 0 bases to trimming and J lost 3 bases, with 3 bases between them. The CDR3 length is 13 residues.

The chain combines TRBV28 with TRBJ1-5; D is possibly TRBD1 (5 bases). The CDR3 is made up of 15 amino acids. Germline V gene sequence: CDR1 MDHEN, CDR2 SYDVKM. Deletions cut 6 bases from V and 0 bases from J, with 12 bases between. CDR3 in amino acids: CASRAGLNSNQPQHF. Written as DNA, the CDR3 is TGTGCCAGCAGGGCGGGACTCAATAGCAATCAGCCCCAGCATTTT.

This chain uses TRBV19 with TRBJ2-5, with D tentatively TRBD1 or TRBD2 (5 bases each). Germline V gene lookup returns CDR1 LNHDA and CDR2 SQIVND (reference sequence). The CDR3 contains 15 residues. Trimming removed 5 bases from V and 1 base from J, with 14 bases in between. The chain's CDR3 is CASSSGDGTQETQYF. DNA for the CDR3: TGTGCCAGTAGTTCTGGGGACGGGACCCAAGAGACCCAGTACTTC.

V and J are TRBV4-1 and TRBJ1-4; TRBD1 agrees at 7 bases. CDR3 length equals 16 residues. V lost 4 bases and J lost 3; bases outside the gene matches: 8. CDR1 and CDR2 (germline): MGHRA, YSYEKL. CDR3 DNA: TGCGCCAGCAGCCTCACACCGGGACAGTCTAATGAAAAACTGTTTTTT. Residues: CASSLTPGQSNEKLFF.

The CDR3 is CASRSLAVYNEQFF. The CDR3 bases are TGTGCCAGTAGGTCGTTGGCGGTATACAATGAGCAGTTCTTC. This chain links TRBV19 with TRBJ2-1, with D hard to call. Trimming took off 6 bases at V and 4 bases at J, with 13 bases between the two ends. Per the germline V gene, CDR1 is LNHDA and CDR2 is SQIVND (reference sequence). This CDR3 is built from 14 residues. Complete variable domain (other parts from reference TRBV19 and TRBJ2-1): DGGITQSPKYLFRKEGQNVTLSCEQNLNHDAMYWYRQDPGQGLRLIYYSQIVNDFQKGDIAEGYSVSREKKESFPLTVTSAQKNPTAFYLCASRSLAVYNEQFFGPGTRLTVL.

The rearrangement links TRBV6-6 to TRBJ1-5, with a weak D call TRBD1 (5 bases). The V gene's germline CDR1 is MNHNY and CDR2 SVGAGI (reference sequence). The length of the CDR3 is 14 residues. The V and J ends lost 5 bases and 13 bases respectively, with 21 bases between them. The DNA for the CDR3 is TGTGCCAGCAGTACAACCGAAGGGGAATTTTCGCAGCATTTT. Translated: CASSTTEGEFSQHF.

The rearrangement links TRBV28 to TRBJ1-1; tentatively, D is TRBD1 (5 bases). CDR3 length: 13 amino acids. V lost 10 bases and J lost 5, with 17 bases in between. Germline CDR1 and CDR2: MDHEN and SYDVKM. This CDR3 is CATQPHGATEAFF. The CDR3 DNA is TGTGCCACTCAGCCCCATGGGGCTACTGAAGCTTTCTTT.

The chain has TRBV9 and TRBJ2-5; tentative D call: TRBD1 (5 bases). The CDR3 totals 14 residues. Germline V gene data show CDR1 as SGDLS and CDR2 as YYNGEE. Trimming took 4 bases from V and 1 from J, leaving 11 bases between them. The CDR3 DNA reads TGTGCCAGCAGCAGAGAAGGGGCCCAAGAGACCCAGTACTTC. This codes for CASSREGAQETQYF.

The chain uses TRBV5-1 and TRBJ2-7; weak D call: TRBD1 (6 bases). The length of the CDR3 is 13 residues. The V gene's germline CDR1 is SGHRS and CDR2 YFSETQ. V lost 2 bases, J lost 4 bases, and 10 bases lay in between. The CDR3 nucleotides are TGCGCCAGCAGCTTTCAGGACAGATACGAGCAGTACTTC. Encoded protein: CASSFQDRYEQYF. The full variable domain, completed using reference TRBV5-1 and TRBJ2-7, is KAGVTQTPRYLIKTRGQQVTLSCSPISGHRSVSWYQQTPGQGLQFLFEYFSETQRNKGNFPGRFSGRQFSNSRSEMNVSTLELGDSALYLCASSFQDRYEQYFGPGTRLTVT.

The J gene is TRBJ2-5, the V gene TRBV7-9; TRBD2 aligns across 8 bases. This CDR3 region has 14 residues. Germline values: CDR1 SEHNR, CDR2 FQNEAQ (reference sequence). V lost 2 bases and J lost 4; bases outside the gene matches: 3. CDR3 nucleotide sequence: TGTGCCAGCAGCTTACCGGGAGGGGGAGAGACCCAGTACTTC. Its protein product is CASSLPGGGETQYF. The full variable domain, with the rest looked up from reference TRBV7-9 and TRBJ2-5, is DTGVSQNPRHKITKRGQNVTFRCDPISEHNRLYWYRQTLGQGPEFLTYFQNEAQLEKSRLLSDRFSAERPKGSFSTLEIQRTEQGDSAMYLCASSLPGGGETQYFGPGTRLLVL.

The chain links TRBV5-1 to TRBJ2-1; TRBD1 aligns across 9 bases. The CDR3 has 15 residues. Germline V gene sequence: CDR1 SGHRS, CDR2 YFSETQ. V lost 1 base and J lost 10; bases outside the gene matches: 9. As DNA, the CDR3 is TGCGCCAGCAGCTTGAGCGGGACAGGGTTTGGGGAGCAGTTCTTC. Amino acids: CASSLSGTGFGEQFF. Filled out from reference TRBV5-1 and TRBJ2-1, the complete variable domain reads KAGVTQTPRYLIKTRGQQVTLSCSPISGHRSVSWYQQTPGQGLQFLFEYFSETQRNKGNFPGRFSGRQFSNSRSEMNVSTLELGDSALYLCASSLSGTGFGEQFFGPGTRLTVL.

This chain uses TRBV5-1 with TRBJ2-7; D ambiguous. Trimming cost V 2 bases and J 4 bases, with 4 bases left between them. The CDR3 sequence is 11 residues long. Germline loops: CDR1 SGHRS, CDR2 YFSETQ. This chain's CDR3 is CASSFSYEQYF. CDR3 nucleotide sequence: TGCGCCAGCAGCTTTTCATACGAGCAGTACTTC.

The chain recombines TRBV7-6 with TRBJ2-3; 7 bases align to TRBD2. The CDR3 is 16 amino acids. The trim removed 5 bases at V and 0 bases at J, leaving 8 bases unmatched. CDR1 and CDR2 from the germline V gene are SGHVS and FNYEAQ. As DNA, the CDR3 is TGTGCCAGCAGCCCGCAATGGGGGGGTAGCACAGATACGCAGTATTTT. It translates to CASSPQWGGSTDTQYF.

The chain combines TRBV15 with TRBJ1-2; 9 nucleotides match TRBD1. The trim removed 5 bases at V and 3 bases at J, leaving 7 bases unmatched. CDR1 and CDR2 from the germline V gene are LNHNV and YYDKDF (reference sequence). The CDR3 is made up of 15 amino acids. The CDR3 region is CATSLRQGVDYGYTF. The CDR3, as DNA: TGTGCCACCAGCTTACGACAGGGGGTGGACTATGGCTACACCTTC.

The chain's CDR3 is CASSLRLAGGPGELFF. The CDR3 DNA is TGCGCCAGCAGCCTTCGACTAGCGGGAGGCCCCGGGGAGCTGTTTTTT. The V call is TRBV4-3, the J call TRBJ2-2; TRBD2 agrees at 13 bases. Germline CDR1 and CDR2: LGHNA and YSLEER. This CDR3 has 16 amino acids. V was pared by 4 bases and J by 6 bases, with 5 bases of the junction left unmatched.

The chain carries TRBV29-1 and TRBJ2-1, with D unresolved. Deletions cut 4 bases from V and 8 bases from J, with 12 bases between. The CDR3 consists of 12 residues. Germline lookup yields CDR1 SQVTM and CDR2 ANQGSEA. For the CDR3, the DNA is TGCAGCGTTGTGGTTCGGCTCGATGAGCAGTTCTTC. It specifies CSVVVRLDEQFF.